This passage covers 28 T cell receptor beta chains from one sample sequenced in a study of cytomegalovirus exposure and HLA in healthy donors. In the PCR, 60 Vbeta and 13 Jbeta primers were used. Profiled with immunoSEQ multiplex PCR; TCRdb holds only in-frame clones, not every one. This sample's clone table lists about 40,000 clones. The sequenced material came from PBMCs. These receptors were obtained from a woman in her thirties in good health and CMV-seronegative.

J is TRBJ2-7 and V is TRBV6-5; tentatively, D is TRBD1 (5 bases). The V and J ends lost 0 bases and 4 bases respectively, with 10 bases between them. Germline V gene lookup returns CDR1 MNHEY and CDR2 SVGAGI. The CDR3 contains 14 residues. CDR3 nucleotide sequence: TGTGCCAGCAGTTACTCTCAGGGTAATTACGAGCAGTACTTC. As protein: CASSYSQGNYEQYF.

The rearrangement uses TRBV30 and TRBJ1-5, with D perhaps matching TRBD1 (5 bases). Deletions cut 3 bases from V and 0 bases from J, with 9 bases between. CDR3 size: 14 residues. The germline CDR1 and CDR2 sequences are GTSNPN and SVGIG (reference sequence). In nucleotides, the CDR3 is TGTGCCTGGAGAGGGGTAAATAGCAATCAGCCCCAGCATTTT. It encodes CAWRGVNSNQPQHF.

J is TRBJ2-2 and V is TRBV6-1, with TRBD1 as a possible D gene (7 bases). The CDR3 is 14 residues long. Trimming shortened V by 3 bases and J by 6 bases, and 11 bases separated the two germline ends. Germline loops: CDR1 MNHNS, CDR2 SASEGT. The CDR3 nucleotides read TGTGCCAGCAGTGAGATCAGGGGGGCCGGGGAGCTGTTTTTT. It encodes CASSEIRGAGELFF.

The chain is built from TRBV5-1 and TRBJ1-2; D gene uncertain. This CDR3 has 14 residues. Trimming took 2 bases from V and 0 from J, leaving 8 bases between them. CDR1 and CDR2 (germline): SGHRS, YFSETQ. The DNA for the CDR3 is TGCGCCAGCAGCTTTGACGGAGCTAACTATGGCTACACCTTC. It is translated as CASSFDGANYGYTF. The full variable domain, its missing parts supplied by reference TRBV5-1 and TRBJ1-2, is KAGVTQTPRYLIKTRGQQVTLSCSPISGHRSVSWYQQTPGQGLQFLFEYFSETQRNKGNFPGRFSGRQFSNSRSEMNVSTLELGDSALYLCASSFDGANYGYTFGSGTRLTVV.

CDR3 region: CAWQGINQPQHF. The CDR3 DNA reads TGTGCCTGGCAGGGGATAAATCAGCCCCAGCATTTT. The J gene is TRBJ1-5, the V gene TRBV30; D may be TRBD1 (6 bases). CDR3 length: 12 amino acids. Germline CDR1 is GTSNPN and CDR2 is SVGIG (reference sequence). V lost 5 bases and J 4 bases, leaving 9 bases between the germline ends.

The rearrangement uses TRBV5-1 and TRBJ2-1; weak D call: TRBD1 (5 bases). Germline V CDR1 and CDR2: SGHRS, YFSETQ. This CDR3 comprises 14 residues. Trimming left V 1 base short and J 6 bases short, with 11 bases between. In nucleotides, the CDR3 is TGCGCCAGCAGCTTGTGGTTAGGGGTCAATGAGCAGTTCTTC. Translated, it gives CASSLWLGVNEQFF.

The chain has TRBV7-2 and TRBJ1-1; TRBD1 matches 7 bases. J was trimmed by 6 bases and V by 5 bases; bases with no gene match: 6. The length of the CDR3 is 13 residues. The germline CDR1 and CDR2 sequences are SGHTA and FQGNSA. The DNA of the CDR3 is TGTGCCAGCAGCCGTGGGGGGACAGCTGAAGCTTTCTTT. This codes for CASSRGGTAEAFF.

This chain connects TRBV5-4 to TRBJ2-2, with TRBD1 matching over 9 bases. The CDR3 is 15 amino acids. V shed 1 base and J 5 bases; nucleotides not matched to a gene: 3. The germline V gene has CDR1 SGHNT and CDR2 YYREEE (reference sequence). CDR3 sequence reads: CASSLTGGSTGELFF. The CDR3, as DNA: TGTGCCAGCAGCTTGACAGGGGGCAGTACCGGGGAGCTGTTTTTT.

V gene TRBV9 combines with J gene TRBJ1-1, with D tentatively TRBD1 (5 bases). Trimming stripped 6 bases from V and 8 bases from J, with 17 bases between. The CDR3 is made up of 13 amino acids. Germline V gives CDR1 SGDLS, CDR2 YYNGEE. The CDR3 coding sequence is TGTGCCAGCACTAGACAGTCGGGGGGGGAAGCTTTCTTT. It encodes CASTRQSGGEAFF.

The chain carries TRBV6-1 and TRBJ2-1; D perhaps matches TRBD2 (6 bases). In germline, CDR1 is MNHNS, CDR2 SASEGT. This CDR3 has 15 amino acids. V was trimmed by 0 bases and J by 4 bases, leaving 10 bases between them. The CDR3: CASSEAGLTYNEQFF. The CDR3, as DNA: TGTGCCAGCAGTGAAGCGGGACTTACATACAATGAGCAGTTCTTC.

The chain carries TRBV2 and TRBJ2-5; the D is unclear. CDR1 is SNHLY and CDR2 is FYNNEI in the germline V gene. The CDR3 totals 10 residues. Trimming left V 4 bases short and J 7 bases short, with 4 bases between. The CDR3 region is CASSGRTQYF. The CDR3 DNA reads TGTGCCAGCAGTGGGAGGACCCAGTACTTC.

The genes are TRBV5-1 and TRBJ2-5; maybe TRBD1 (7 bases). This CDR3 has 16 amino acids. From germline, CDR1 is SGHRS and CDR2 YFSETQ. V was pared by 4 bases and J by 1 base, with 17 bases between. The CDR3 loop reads CASSPRQGGGQETQYF. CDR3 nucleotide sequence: TGCGCCAGCAGCCCCAGACAGGGAGGAGGCCAAGAGACCCAGTACTTC.

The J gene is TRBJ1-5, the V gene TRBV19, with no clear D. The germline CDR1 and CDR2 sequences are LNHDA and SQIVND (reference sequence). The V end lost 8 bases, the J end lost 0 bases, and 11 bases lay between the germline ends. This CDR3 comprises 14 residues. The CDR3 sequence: CASLERGSNQPQHF. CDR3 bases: TGTGCCAGTTTGGAACGGGGTAGCAATCAGCCCCAGCATTTT.

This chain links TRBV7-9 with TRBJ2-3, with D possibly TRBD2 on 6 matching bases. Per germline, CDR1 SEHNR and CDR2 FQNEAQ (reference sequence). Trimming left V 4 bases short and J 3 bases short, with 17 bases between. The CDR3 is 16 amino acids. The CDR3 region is CASSSLGAGKTDTQYF. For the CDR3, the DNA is TGTGCCAGCAGCTCTCTAGGGGCGGGAAAGACAGATACGCAGTATTTT.

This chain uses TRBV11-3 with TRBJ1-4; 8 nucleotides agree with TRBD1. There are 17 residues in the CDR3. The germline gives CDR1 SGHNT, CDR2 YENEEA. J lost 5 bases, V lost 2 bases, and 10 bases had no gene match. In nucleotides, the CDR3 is TGTGCCAGCAGCTTACTTGGACAGGGCGCGACGAATGAAAAACTGTTTTTT. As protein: CASSLLGQGATNEKLFF.

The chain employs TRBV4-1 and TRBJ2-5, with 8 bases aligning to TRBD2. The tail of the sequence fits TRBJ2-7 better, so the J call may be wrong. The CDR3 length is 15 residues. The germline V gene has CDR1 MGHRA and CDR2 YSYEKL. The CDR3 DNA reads TGCGCCAGCAGCCAGGACGGGACTAGGATCGGCGAGCAGTACTTC. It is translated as CASSQDGTRIGEQYF.

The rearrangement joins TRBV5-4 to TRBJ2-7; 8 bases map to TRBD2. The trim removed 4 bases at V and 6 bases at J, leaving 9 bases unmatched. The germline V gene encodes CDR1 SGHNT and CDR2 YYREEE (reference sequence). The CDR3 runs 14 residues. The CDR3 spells CASSRGGTRREQYF. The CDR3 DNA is TGTGCCAGCAGCCGGGGGGGGACTAGGCGCGAGCAGTACTTC.

CDR3: CSAGPYNEQFF. CDR3 in DNA: TGCAGTGCGGGGCCCTACAATGAGCAGTTCTTC. The rearrangement links TRBV20-1 to TRBJ2-1; D may be TRBD1 (5 bases). Trimming cost V 6 bases and J 2 bases, with 5 bases left between them. Germline CDR1 reads DFQATT; CDR2 reads SNEGSKA (reference sequence). This CDR3 comprises 11 residues.

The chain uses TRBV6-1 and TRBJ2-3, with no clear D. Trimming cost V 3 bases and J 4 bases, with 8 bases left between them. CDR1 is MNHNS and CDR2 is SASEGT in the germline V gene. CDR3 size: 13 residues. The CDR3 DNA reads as TGTGCCAGCAGTGACGGAGCCCCAGATACGCAGTATTTT. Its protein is CASSDGAPDTQYF.

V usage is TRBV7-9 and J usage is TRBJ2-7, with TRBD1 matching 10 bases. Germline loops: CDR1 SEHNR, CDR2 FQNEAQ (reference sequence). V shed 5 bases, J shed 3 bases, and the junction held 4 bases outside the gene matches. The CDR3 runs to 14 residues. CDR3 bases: TGTGCCAGCAGCCCAGGACAGGGGGGCTACGAGCAGTACTTC. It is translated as CASSPGQGGYEQYF.

The CDR3 loop is CSVDLGTSETQYF. The CDR3 DNA reads as TGCAGCGTTGACTTAGGGACTAGCGAGACCCAGTACTTC. The gene calls are TRBV29-1 and TRBJ2-5; TRBD2 aligns across 9 bases. In germline, CDR1 is SQVTM, CDR2 ANQGSEA. With 3 bases clipped from V and 5 bases from J, the junction kept 4 bases outside the gene matches. CDR3 length: 13 amino acids.

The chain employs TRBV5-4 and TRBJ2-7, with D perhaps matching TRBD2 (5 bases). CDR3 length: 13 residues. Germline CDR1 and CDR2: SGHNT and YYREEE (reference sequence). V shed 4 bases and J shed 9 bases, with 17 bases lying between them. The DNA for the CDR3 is TGTGCCAGCAGCCCGACGGGGTCTACGAGGCAGTACTTC. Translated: CASSPTGSTRQYF. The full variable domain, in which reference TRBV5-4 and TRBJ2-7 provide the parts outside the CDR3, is ETGVTQSPTHLIKTRGQQVTLRCSSQSGHNTVSWYQQALGQGPQFIFQYYREEENGRGNFPPRFSGLQFPNYSSELNVNALELDDSALYLCASSPTGSTRQYFGPGTRLTVT.

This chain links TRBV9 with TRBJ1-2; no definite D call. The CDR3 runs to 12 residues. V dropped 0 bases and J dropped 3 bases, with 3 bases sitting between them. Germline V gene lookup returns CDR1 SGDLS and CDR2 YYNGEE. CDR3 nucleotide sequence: TGTGCCAGCAGCGTAGGAGACTATGGCTACACCTTC. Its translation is CASSVGDYGYTF.

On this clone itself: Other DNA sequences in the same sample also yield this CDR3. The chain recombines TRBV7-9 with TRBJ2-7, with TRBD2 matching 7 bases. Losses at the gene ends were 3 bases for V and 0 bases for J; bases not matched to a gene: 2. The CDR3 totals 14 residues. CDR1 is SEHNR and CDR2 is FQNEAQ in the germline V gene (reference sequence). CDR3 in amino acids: CASSFGGSSYEQYF. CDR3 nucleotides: TGTGCCAGCAGCTTTGGCGGGAGCTCCTACGAGCAGTACTTC.

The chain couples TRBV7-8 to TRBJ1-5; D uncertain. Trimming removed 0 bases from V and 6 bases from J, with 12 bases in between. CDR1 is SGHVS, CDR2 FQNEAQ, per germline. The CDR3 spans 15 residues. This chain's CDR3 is CASSLALGGGQPQHF. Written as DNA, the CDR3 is TGTGCCAGCAGCTTAGCTCTGGGAGGTGGTCAGCCCCAGCATTTT. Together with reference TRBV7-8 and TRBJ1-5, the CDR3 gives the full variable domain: GAGVSQSPRYKVAKRGQDVALRCDPISGHVSLFWYQQALGQGPEFLTYFQNEAQLDKSGLPSDRFFAERPEGSVSTLKIQRTQQEDSAVYLCASSLALGGGQPQHFGDGTRLSIL.

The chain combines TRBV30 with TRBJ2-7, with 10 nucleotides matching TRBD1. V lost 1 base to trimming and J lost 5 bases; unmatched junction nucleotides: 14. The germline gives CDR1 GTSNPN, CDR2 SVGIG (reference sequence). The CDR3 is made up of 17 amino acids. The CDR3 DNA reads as TGTGCCTGGAGTGGGCTTAAGGGGGACAGGGGACAAGACGAGCAGTACTTC. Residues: CAWSGLKGDRGQDEQYF. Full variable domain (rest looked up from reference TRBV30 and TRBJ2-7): SQTIHQWPATLVQPVGSPLSLECTVEGTSNPNLYWYRQAAGRGLQLLFYSVGIGQISSEVPQNLSASRPQDRQFILSSKKLLLSDSGFYLCAWSGLKGDRGQDEQYFGPGTRLTVT.

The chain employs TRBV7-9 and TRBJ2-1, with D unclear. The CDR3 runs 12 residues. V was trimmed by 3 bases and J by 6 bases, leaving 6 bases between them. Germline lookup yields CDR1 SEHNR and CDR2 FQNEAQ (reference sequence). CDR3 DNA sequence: TGTGCCAGCAGCTTGGCCGCCAATGAGCAGTTCTTC. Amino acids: CASSLAANEQFF. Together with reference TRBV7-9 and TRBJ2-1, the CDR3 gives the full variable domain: DTGVSQNPRHKITKRGQNVTFRCDPISEHNRLYWYRQTLGQGPEFLTYFQNEAQLEKSRLLSDRFSAERPKGSFSTLEIQRTEQGDSAMYLCASSLAANEQFFGPGTRLTVL.

The CDR3 DNA reads as TGTGCCAGTAGTCTAAGAGTGTCGGTGCATAGCAATCAGCCCCAGCATTTT. This codes for CASSLRVSVHSNQPQHF. The chain couples TRBV19 to TRBJ1-5; D gene ambiguous. CDR1 is LNHDA, CDR2 SQIVND, per germline (reference sequence). Trimming shortened V by 5 bases and J by 0 bases, and 17 bases separated the two germline ends. The CDR3 covers 17 residues.